One and the same sample provided the 29 T cell receptor beta chains below, sequenced in a study of response to subunit inactivated influenza vaccine. TCRdb independently ran MiXCR on the RT-PCR reads; one entry per CDR3 protein. The top ten clones hold approximately 12% of a sample with about 480,000 distinct CDR3 sequences, roughly 9.8% of them seen once. Sequencing was performed on PBMCs from blood, taken roughly 6 weeks after vaccination. Receptors were obtained from a man aged 45-65 years who received an inactivated influenza vaccine.

This clonotype was observed a handful of times. Sequence at one end of the junction differs from germline and may be a read error. The chain employs TRBV11-2 and TRBJ2-3; TRBD2 matches 11 bases. The CDR3 spans 17 residues. CDR1 SGHAT and CDR2 FQNNGV come from the germline V gene. The CDR3 region is CASNLDRTSGSTDTQYF. CDR3 nucleotide sequence: TGTGCCAGCAACTTAGATCGGACTAGCGGGAGCACAGATACGCAGTATTTT.

This clonotype has only one observation. The CDR3 protein is CASSESPGTHPHTQYF. DNA of the CDR3: TGTGCCAGCAGTGAATCCCCAGGGACACACCCACATACGCAGTATTTT. This chain connects TRBV25-1 to TRBJ2-3, with D possibly being TRBD1 (6 bases). There are 16 residues in the CDR3. The germline gives CDR1 MGHDK, CDR2 SYGVNS. V was pared by 1 base and J by 7 bases, with 18 bases between.

This clonotype was seen many times. This rearrangement joins TRBV29-1 to TRBJ2-1; 7 positions agree with TRBD2. J gave up 0 bases and V 4 bases, and 9 bases lay outside the gene matches. The CDR3 spans 16 residues. Germline V gene data show CDR1 as SQVTM and CDR2 as ANQGSEA. The CDR3 nucleotides read TGCAGCGTTGGGGGGGGTGCAGCCCGCTCCTACAATGAGCAGTTCTTC. This translates into CSVGGGAARSYNEQFF.

The chain couples TRBV7-2 to TRBJ2-5; TRBD1 agrees at 7 bases. J lost 2 bases, V lost 1 base, and 7 bases had no gene match. The CDR3 has 16 residues. From germline, CDR1 is SGHTA and CDR2 FQGNSA. The DNA for the CDR3 is TGTGCCAGCAGCTTAGGTGGGGGACAGCTTCAAGAGACCCAGTACTTC. Its translation: CASSLGGGQLQETQYF. Drawing the rest from reference TRBV7-2 and TRBJ2-5, the complete variable domain is GAGVSQSPSNKVTEKGKDVELRCDPISGHTALYWYRQSLGQGLEFLIYFQGNSAPDKSGLPSDRFSAERTGGSVSTLTIQRTQQEDSAVYLCASSLGGGQLQETQYFGPGTRLLVL.

This clonotype has at least ten counts. This chain uses TRBV5-1 with TRBJ2-7; D call uncertain. CDR3 length equals 11 residues. Germline V lookup: CDR1 SGHRS, CDR2 YFSETQ. Trimming left V 6 bases short and J 4 bases short, with 8 bases between. CDR3 nucleotides: TGCGCCAGCAAAGGAGAATACGAGCAGTACTTC. Its translation is CASKGEYEQYF.

This clonotype was observed at least ten times. The chain is built from TRBV4-2 and TRBJ1-3; no clear D. The length of the CDR3 is 16 residues. Trimming left V 0 bases short and J 1 base short, with 10 bases between. Per the germline V gene, CDR1 is LGHNA and CDR2 is YNFKEQ. The CDR3 bases are TGTGCCAGCAGCCAAGACCGGGTAGAGTCTGGAAACACCATATATTTT. It yields the protein CASSQDRVESGNTIYF.

The V call is TRBV2, the J call TRBJ2-3, with D uncertain. Germline V gene lookup returns CDR1 SNHLY and CDR2 FYNNEI. The length of the CDR3 is 14 residues. Deletions cut 6 bases from V and 2 bases from J, with 12 bases between. CDR3 amino acids: CASSEWWVTDTQYF. The CDR3 bases are TGTGCCAGCAGCGAATGGTGGGTCACAGATACGCAGTATTTT.

This clonotype was picked up a small number of times. J is TRBJ2-7 and V is TRBV4-1; D is unclear. The CDR3 is 14 residues long. The germline V and J ends were trimmed by 1 base and 3 bases, with 10 bases remaining between them. Germline CDR1 is MGHRA and CDR2 is YSYEKL. In nucleotides, the CDR3 is TGCGCCAGCAGCCAAGCGACAACGTTCTACGAGCAGTACTTC. Translation gives CASSQATTFYEQYF.

This clonotype appeared a few times. J is TRBJ1-5 and V is TRBV19; D is unresolved. The CDR3 consists of 15 residues. Germline CDR1 reads LNHDA; CDR2 reads SQIVND (reference sequence). V was clipped by 7 bases and J by 0 bases, with 13 bases between them. The CDR3: CASMVAAYSNQPQHF. The CDR3 DNA is TGTGCCAGTATGGTGGCAGCTTATAGCAATCAGCCCCAGCATTTT.

This clonotype was detected ten times or more. The rearrangement uses TRBV6-5 and TRBJ1-1; 8 bases agree with TRBD1. Germline lookup yields CDR1 MNHEY and CDR2 SVGAGI. With 0 bases clipped from V and 5 bases from J, the junction kept 5 bases outside the gene matches. This CDR3 spans 15 amino acids. The DNA for the CDR3 is TGTGCCAGCAGTTACTCACTCAGGGGGCGAACTGAAGCTTTCTTT. Amino acid sequence: CASSYSLRGRTEAFF.

The rearrangement joins TRBV19 to TRBJ2-1; either TRBD1 or TRBD2 may supply D (6 bases each). CDR3 size: 15 residues. Germline V gene data show CDR1 as LNHDA and CDR2 as SQIVND (reference sequence). V was pared by 1 base and J by 2 bases, with 9 bases between. The CDR3 region is CASSIGGAAYNEQFF. In nucleotides, the CDR3 is TGTGCCAGTAGTATAGGGGGGGCGGCCTACAATGAGCAGTTCTTC.

The chain joins TRBV4-2 to TRBJ2-1; no definite D call. The V end lost 0 bases, the J end lost 7 bases, and 7 bases lay between the germline ends. In germline, CDR1 is LGHNA, CDR2 YNFKEQ. This CDR3 is built from 13 residues. The CDR3 region has the DNA TGTGCCAGCAGCCAAGAGGGGTCGAATGAGCAGTTCTTC. It yields the protein CASSQEGSNEQFF.

This clonotype was detected only a few times. The chain carries TRBV7-3 and TRBJ2-7; a possible D gene is TRBD2 (7 bases). The CDR3 sequence is 15 residues long. V lost 3 bases to trimming and J lost 3 bases, with 15 bases between them. Germline-derived CDR1 and CDR2 are SGHTA and FQGTGA. The CDR3 spells CASSLGGPENYEQYF. Here the CDR3 DNA reads TGTGCCAGCAGCTTGGGGGGGCCGGAGAACTACGAGCAGTACTTC.

This clonotype was counted at least ten times. This rearrangement joins TRBV9 to TRBJ2-7; 10 bases match TRBD1. Per germline, CDR1 SGDLS and CDR2 YYNGEE. Unmatched junction bases numbered 8, after V lost 4 bases and J lost 4 bases. The CDR3 is 15 amino acids. The DNA of the CDR3 is TGTGCCAGCAGCACGACCGGGACAGGGGAGTACGAGCAGTACTTC. Its translation: CASSTTGTGEYEQYF.

This clonotype was observed at least ten times. The genes are TRBV12-3 or TRBV12-4 and TRBJ2-6; no clear D. The ends were cut back, 5 bases at V and 0 bases at J, with 14 bases in the middle. The CDR3 runs 17 residues. CDR3 amino acids: CASSPDGLSSGANVLTF. In DNA, the CDR3 is TGTGCCAGCAGTCCGGACGGTTTGAGCTCTGGGGCCAACGTCCTGACTTTC.

This rearrangement joins TRBV12-3 or TRBV12-4 to TRBJ2-3, with D unresolved. The CDR3 is 13 amino acids. Trimming removed 3 bases at V and 3 bases at J, with 7 bases between. For the CDR3, the DNA is TGTGCCAGCAGTTTGATCCGTACAGATACGCAGTATTTT. Encoded protein: CASSLIRTDTQYF.

This clonotype showed up many times. This chain joins TRBV5-1 and TRBJ1-3; 8 bases line up with TRBD1. Germline CDR1 is SGHRS and CDR2 is YFSETQ. The ends lost 4 bases at V and 0 bases at J; junction bases unmatched: 3. This CDR3 is built from 15 residues. This CDR3 reads CASSPGQGSGNTIYF. CDR3 bases: TGCGCCAGCAGCCCCGGACAGGGCTCTGGAAACACCATATATTTT. The variable domain in full, completed from reference TRBV5-1 and TRBJ1-3, reads KAGVTQTPRYLIKTRGQQVTLSCSPISGHRSVSWYQQTPGQGLQFLFEYFSETQRNKGNFPGRFSGRQFSNSRSEMNVSTLELGDSALYLCASSPGQGSGNTIYFGEGSWLTVV.

This clonotype turned up a few times. The V gene is TRBV4-3, the J gene TRBJ1-1, with D maybe TRBD1 (5 bases). Per germline, CDR1 LGHNA and CDR2 YSLEER. The CDR3 covers 14 residues. Trimming shortened V by 4 bases and J by 6 bases, and 15 bases separated the two germline ends. The CDR3 sequence: CASSLKAGLAEAFF. CDR3 sequence (DNA): TGCGCCAGCAGCCTTAAGGCAGGGTTGGCTGAAGCTTTCTTT.

This clonotype was observed many times. V is TRBV7-2 and J is TRBJ2-7; D gene unclear. This CDR3 contains 14 residues. Per germline, CDR1 SGHTA and CDR2 FQGNSA. The V and J ends lost 5 bases and 2 bases respectively, with 13 bases between them. The CDR3 bases are TGTGCCAGCAGCCCCCAGCTCTTACCCTACGAGCAGTACTTC. It yields the protein CASSPQLLPYEQYF.

This clonotype has more than one count but fewer than ten. This chain uses TRBV4-3 with TRBJ2-1; D unclear. This CDR3 contains 15 residues. From germline, CDR1 is LGHNA and CDR2 YSLEER. V lost 0 bases and J 2 bases, leaving 8 bases between the germline ends. The CDR3 sequence: CASSQESGPYNEQFF. DNA for the CDR3: TGCGCCAGCAGCCAAGAATCCGGTCCCTACAATGAGCAGTTCTTC.

J is TRBJ1-2 and V is TRBV6-2 or TRBV6-3; no clear D gene. Trimming cost V 6 bases and J 6 bases, with 8 bases left between them. This CDR3 is built from 11 residues. From germline, CDR1 is MNHEY and CDR2 SVGEGT. The CDR3 is CASSPLHGYTF. The CDR3 DNA is TGTGCCAGCAGCCCCCTACATGGCTACACCTTC.

The chain recombines TRBV5-6 with TRBJ1-3; 12 nucleotides line up with TRBD1. Trimming removed 3 bases from V and 1 base from J; junction bases left unmatched: 14. In germline, CDR1 is SGHDT, CDR2 YYEEEE. The CDR3 runs to 20 residues. For the CDR3, the DNA is TGTGCCAGCAGCTCCTCTGGGGACAGGGGGCGCATTAGGTCTGGAAACACCATATATTTT. As protein: CASSSSGDRGRIRSGNTIYF.

This clonotype has only a few counts. The DNA for the CDR3 is TGTGCCAGCAACCCTAGCGGGGCCTCCTACAATGAGCAGTTCTTC. It is translated as CASNPSGASYNEQFF. The V and J genes are TRBV12-3 or TRBV12-4 and TRBJ2-1; TRBD2 agrees at 9 bases. The CDR3 has 15 amino acids. The V and J ends lost 7 bases and 0 bases, in that order; junction bases with no gene match: 4.

The chain has TRBV30 and TRBJ2-1; D is unresolved. There are 11 residues in the CDR3. From germline, CDR1 is GTSNPN and CDR2 SVGIG (reference sequence). Trimming took off 0 bases at V and 9 bases at J, with 6 bases between the two ends. This chain's CDR3 is CAWSVGVEQFF. For the CDR3, the DNA is TGTGCCTGGAGTGTAGGTGTTGAGCAGTTCTTC.

This clonotype was seen many times. The J gene is TRBJ2-7, the V gene TRBV28; 8 bases map to TRBD1. The CDR3 covers 15 residues. The germline CDR1 and CDR2 sequences are MDHEN and SYDVKM. V was pared by 7 bases and J by 5 bases, with 13 bases of the junction left unmatched. In DNA, the CDR3 is TGTGCCAGCACCCTCGGACAGGGTGAACTGGACGAGCAGTACTTC. This gives the protein CASTLGQGELDEQYF.

There are a few counts of this clonotype. The chain combines TRBV20-1 with TRBJ2-7; TRBD1 or TRBD2 may be the D gene (5 bases each). Germline V gene lookup returns CDR1 DFQATT and CDR2 SNEGSKA (reference sequence). The CDR3 has 15 amino acids. The ends were cut back, 6 bases at V and 2 bases at J, with 20 bases in the middle. In nucleotides, the CDR3 is TGCAGTGCCTACGAAGTCGGGGACCCACCCTACGAGCAGTACTTC. It is translated as CSAYEVGDPPYEQYF.

This chain uses TRBV6-1 with TRBJ1-5; a possible D gene is TRBD1 (6 bases). V lost 3 bases, J lost 3 bases, and 12 bases lay in between. The CDR3 sequence is 15 residues long. Germline V CDR1 and CDR2: MNHNS, SASEGT. The CDR3 nucleotides are TGTGCCAGCAGTGATTTACAGGGAATCAATCAGCCCCAGCATTTT. Its translation is CASSDLQGINQPQHF.

The chain recombines TRBV7-8 with TRBJ2-2; D is possibly TRBD1 or TRBD2 (7 bases each). Per germline, CDR1 SGHVS and CDR2 FQNEAQ. The germline V and J ends were trimmed by 5 bases and 5 bases, with 15 bases remaining between them. CDR3 length: 15 amino acids. The CDR3 region has the DNA TGTGCCAGCAGCGAGACAGGGAGGGAGACCGGGGAGCTGTTTTTT. As protein: CASSETGRETGELFF.

In its sample, this clonotype was seen a few times. The J gene is TRBJ1-1, the V gene TRBV10-3, with D maybe TRBD1 (5 bases). The CDR3 has 13 amino acids. Germline CDR1 ENHRY, CDR2 SYGVKD. The V end lost 4 bases, the J end lost 3 bases, and 9 bases lay between the germline ends. The chain's CDR3 is CAISGGGDTEAFF. In nucleotides, the CDR3 is TGTGCCATCAGTGGGGGGGGGGACACTGAAGCTTTCTTT.